This TCR beta chain was observed in a study of healthy donors' naive CD4 and CD8 T cells. This clonotype appeared a few times. Its matching antigen is unknown. A linear amplification protocol produced the TCR libraries from 500 ng of total RNA. TCRdb re-called the reads with MiXCR, one entry per CDR3 protein. The sample has about 180,000 distinct CDR3 sequences, nearly 75% seen once; the top ten hold less than 2.5%. Trimming pared 2 bases from V and 2 bases from J, leaving 6 bases between. CDR1 MDHEN and CDR2 SYDVKM come from the germline V gene. The CDR3 consists of 13 residues. General study points: A reported CD4+/CD8+ bias affected most V and J genes in naive cells.

V usage is TRBV28 and J usage is TRBJ2-5; a possible D gene is TRBD1 (5 bases). The sample taken for sequencing was naive CD4+ and CD8+ T cells sorted from blood, pooled from several donors. The receptor was isolated from a pool of human donors in good health; the sample pools cells from several healthy donors. The CDR3 bases are TGTGCCAGCAGTTTAAGACAGCAAGAGACCCAGTACTTC. Encoded protein: CASSLRQQETQYF.